Presented here are 32 T cell receptor beta chains from one specimen sequenced in a study of blood T cell repertoires in COVID-19. Sequenced by immunoSEQ multiplex PCR; TCRdb stores in-frame clones only, minus some. The sample shows about 170,000 clones, around four fifths of them seen only once. The sequencing sample was made of peripheral blood. These receptors all stem from a woman of 80 years or more with COVID-19, enrolled during active disease.

The chain employs TRBV28 and TRBJ1-5; 9 bases line up with TRBD1. This CDR3 is 13 amino acids long. The V gene's germline CDR1 is MDHEN and CDR2 SYDVKM. The V and J ends lost 6 bases and 4 bases, in that order; junction bases with no gene match: 1. CDR3 sequence reads: CASRDRGNQPQHF. CDR3 nucleotides: TGTGCCAGCAGGGACAGGGGTAATCAGCCCCAGCATTTT.

A note on this clone: Germline and junction disagree at one end, which may indicate a read error. The chain joins TRBV12-3 or TRBV12-4 to TRBJ1-1, with 7 nucleotides matching TRBD1. This CDR3 comprises 13 residues. The CDR3 is CASRLGGNTEAFF. The DNA for the CDR3 is TGTGCCAGCAGGTTAGGGGGCAACACTGAAGCTTTCTTT.

The genes are TRBV2 and TRBJ1-4, with 8 bases aligning to TRBD1. The CDR3 loop spans 12 amino acids. Germline CDR1 reads SNHLY; CDR2 reads FYNNEI. With 6 bases clipped from V and 6 bases from J, the junction kept 0 bases outside the gene matches. The CDR3 reads CASRDRDEKLFF. The CDR3 coding sequence is TGTGCCAGCAGGGACAGGGATGAAAAACTGTTTTTT.

This chain connects TRBV6-2 or TRBV6-3 to TRBJ2-3, with TRBD2 matching 14 bases. CDR1 is MNHEY and CDR2 is SVGEGT in the germline V gene. The V gene end was trimmed by 6 bases and the J gene end by 3 bases; junction bases not matched to a gene: 8. The CDR3 consists of 17 residues. The CDR3 DNA sequence: TGTGCCAGCAGCCGACTAGCGGGAGGGCCGGGGACAGATACGCAGTATTTT. Translation: CASSRLAGGPGTDTQYF.

This rearrangement joins TRBV6-1 to TRBJ2-5; 7 bases fit TRBD1. This CDR3 spans 15 amino acids. CDR1 is MNHNS and CDR2 is SASEGT in the germline V gene. V was clipped by 0 bases and J by 5 bases; unmatched bases: 6. The CDR3 DNA reads as TGTGCCAGCAGTGAAGCGTGGACAGGAGGCGAGACCCAGTACTTC. This translates into CASSEAWTGGETQYF.

The chain couples TRBV5-4 to TRBJ1-3; 8 nucleotides agree with TRBD1. Looked up from germline, CDR1 is SGHNT and CDR2 is YYREEE (reference sequence). V trimming: 4 bases; J trimming: 8 bases; junction bases outside the gene matches: 8. There are 14 residues in the CDR3. The CDR3 coding sequence is TGTGCCAGCAGCATATCGACAGGGGCTGACACCATATATTTT. This gives the protein CASSISTGADTIYF.

On this clone: An end of the junction does not agree with germline; a read error may underlie this. The chain couples TRBV7-7 to TRBJ2-2, with 7 positions matching TRBD2. The CDR3 contains 15 residues. The germline V gene has CDR1 SSHAT and CDR2 FNYEAQ (reference sequence). CDR3 in DNA: TGTGCTAGCAGCTTAGCGTCCGGGGAGGGCGGGGAGCTGTTTTTT. Translated: CASSLASGEGGELFF.

This chain uses TRBV25-1 with TRBJ2-7, with no clear D. The ends were cut back, 6 bases at V and 2 bases at J, with 5 bases in the middle. The CDR3 is 11 residues long. Germline assignment: CDR1 MGHDK and CDR2 SYGVNS. The CDR3 reads CASRRAYEQYF. DNA of the CDR3: TGTGCCAGCAGACGGGCCTACGAGCAGTACTTC.

Only one count was recorded for this clone. The rearrangement joins TRBV29-1 to TRBJ1-1; D is perhaps TRBD1 (5 bases). This CDR3 is 13 amino acids long. Germline V gives CDR1 SQVTM, CDR2 ANQGSEA. The V end was cut by 2 bases, the J end by 7 bases, with 14 bases between. The CDR3 loop reads CSVEPIGGIEAFF. CDR3 sequence (DNA): TGCAGCGTTGAACCCATCGGGGGGATTGAAGCTTTCTTT.

The CDR3 nucleotides read TGTGCCAGCAGTTACTCGACAGGGATGAATGAAAAACTGTTTTTT. It yields the protein CASSYSTGMNEKLFF. V and J are TRBV6-2 or TRBV6-3 and TRBJ1-4, with TRBD1 matching over 7 bases. Trimming took 0 bases from V and 5 from J; bases not matched to a gene: 3. This CDR3 spans 15 amino acids. Germline lookup yields CDR1 MNHEY and CDR2 SVGEGT.

This clone was counted a few times. V gene TRBV2 combines with J gene TRBJ1-6; 7 bases fit TRBD1. The germline V gene has CDR1 SNHLY and CDR2 FYNNEI. The CDR3 runs to 15 residues. V was pared by 7 bases and J by 5 bases, with 8 bases of the junction left unmatched. CDR3 sequence: CASIARDSNNSPLHF. CDR3 DNA: TGTGCCAGCATCGCCCGGGACAGCAATAATTCACCCCTCCACTTT.

The V and J genes are TRBV11-2 and TRBJ1-5, with D perhaps matching TRBD1 (5 bases). The CDR3 runs to 13 residues. Germline V gives CDR1 SGHAT, CDR2 FQNNGV. V gave up 5 bases and J gave up 8 bases, with 13 bases separating them. CDR3 amino acids: CASSLKWGEPQHF. The DNA for the CDR3 is TGTGCCAGCAGCCTAAAATGGGGGGAGCCCCAGCATTTT.

The rearrangement links TRBV7-2 to TRBJ2-2, with no clear D. Trimming removed 2 bases from V and 3 bases from J, with 4 bases in between. This CDR3 spans 13 amino acids. Looked up from germline, CDR1 is SGHTA and CDR2 is FQGNSA. The CDR3 sequence is CASSLQYTGELFF. In DNA, the CDR3 is TGTGCCAGCAGCTTACAGTACACCGGGGAGCTGTTTTTT.

This chain uses TRBV6-2 or TRBV6-3 with TRBJ1-2; D unresolved. The CDR3 consists of 14 residues. Trimming stripped 5 bases from V and 4 bases from J, with 14 bases between. Germline V gene lookup returns CDR1 MNHEY and CDR2 SVGEGT. Here the CDR3 reads CASSRGGVLYGYTF. The CDR3 coding sequence is TGTGCCAGCAGTCGCGGAGGAGTTCTCTATGGCTACACCTTC.

The chain combines TRBV9 with TRBJ2-7, with D hard to call. Trimming cost V 0 bases and J 2 bases, with 6 bases left between them. The germline V gene encodes CDR1 SGDLS and CDR2 YYNGEE. This CDR3 spans 13 amino acids. The CDR3 nucleotides are TGTGCCAGCAGCGTAGGCAGCGCCTACGAGCAGTACTTC. Translation gives CASSVGSAYEQYF.

CDR3: CASSLPTSGSYNEQFF. Here the CDR3 DNA reads TGTGCCAGCAGCTTGCCGACTAGCGGGAGTTACAATGAGCAGTTCTTC. The rearrangement links TRBV5-4 to TRBJ2-1; 12 nucleotides match TRBD2. The CDR3 has 16 residues. CDR1 is SGHNT and CDR2 is YYREEE in the germline V gene (reference sequence). V shed 1 base, J shed 4 bases, and the junction held 3 bases outside the gene matches.

The gene calls are TRBV9 and TRBJ2-5; no firm D call. Germline V gene sequence: CDR1 SGDLS, CDR2 YYNGEE. The CDR3 is 15 residues long. V lost 0 bases to trimming and J lost 1 base, with 10 bases between them. The CDR3 loop reads CASSVAVAGQETQYF. CDR3 coding DNA: TGTGCCAGCAGCGTAGCAGTGGCAGGCCAAGAGACCCAGTACTTC.

The CDR3 DNA follows: TGTGCCAGCAGCTCTTACAGGACTAGCGGGAGCGATACGCAGTATTTT. The encoded protein is CASSSYRTSGSDTQYF. The V call is TRBV9, the J call TRBJ2-3, with 13 bases identical to TRBD2. CDR3 length: 16 amino acids. CDR1 SGDLS and CDR2 YYNGEE come from the germline V gene. J was trimmed by 6 bases and V by 4 bases; bases with no gene match: 8.

The genes are TRBV5-1 and TRBJ1-3, with 8 bases identical to TRBD1. Germline values: CDR1 SGHRS, CDR2 YFSETQ. The CDR3 loop spans 17 amino acids. J gave up 0 bases and V 4 bases, and 9 bases lay outside the gene matches. The DNA for the CDR3 is TGCGCCAGCAGCGGTGGGACAGGCTGGAGCTCTGGAAACACCATATATTTT. Translated, it gives CASSGGTGWSSGNTIYF.

This CDR3 is CASSQTGLELFF. Written as DNA, the CDR3 is TGCGCCAGCAGCCAGACAGGGTTGGAACTGTTTTTT. The chain carries TRBV4-1 and TRBJ1-4; 7 nucleotides align to TRBD1. CDR1 MGHRA and CDR2 YSYEKL come from the germline V gene. Unmatched junction bases numbered 4, after V lost 3 bases and J lost 12 bases. This CDR3 is 12 amino acids long.

This clone was seen a handful of times. The V gene is TRBV4-1, the J gene TRBJ1-6, with D possibly being TRBD1 (6 bases). CDR3 length: 16 amino acids. Trimming removed 0 bases from V and 10 bases from J, with 16 bases in between. The V gene's germline CDR1 is MGHRA and CDR2 YSYEKL. This CDR3 is CASSQDKMQGLSPLHF. The CDR3 DNA is TGCGCCAGCAGCCAAGATAAAATGCAGGGGCTCTCACCCCTCCACTTT.

The chain recombines TRBV7-9 with TRBJ1-1; the D gene is possibly TRBD1 (6 bases). V was clipped by 5 bases and J by 0 bases, with 7 bases between them. Looked up from germline, CDR1 is SEHNR and CDR2 is FQNEAQ (reference sequence). This CDR3 is built from 13 residues. CDR3 sequence reads: CASSAGVNTEAFF. The CDR3 bases are TGTGCCAGCAGCGCAGGGGTGAACACTGAAGCTTTCTTT.

The chain recombines TRBV9 with TRBJ1-4; D not certain. CDR3 length: 15 amino acids. Germline CDR1 SGDLS, CDR2 YYNGEE. Trimming took off 2 bases at V and 8 bases at J, with 16 bases between the two ends. The CDR3 nucleotides are TGTGCCAGCAGCGTGGGTGCCGGCGAGGGAGAAAAACTGTTTTTT. It encodes CASSVGAGEGEKLFF.

The genes are TRBV9 and TRBJ1-1, with D perhaps TRBD1 (5 bases). There are 13 residues in the CDR3. The V gene lost 2 bases and the J gene lost 6 bases, with 11 bases spanning the gap. The V gene's germline CDR1 is SGDLS and CDR2 YYNGEE. The CDR3 reads CASSVQGTAEAFF. In nucleotides, the CDR3 is TGTGCCAGCAGCGTCCAGGGCACTGCTGAAGCTTTCTTT.

This clone was seen only a few times. V usage is TRBV7-2 and J usage is TRBJ1-3; TRBD1 is a possible D gene (6 bases). Per the germline V gene, CDR1 is SGHTA and CDR2 is FQGNSA. Trimming stripped 4 bases from V and 2 bases from J, with 12 bases between. The CDR3 consists of 15 residues. In DNA, the CDR3 is TGTGCCAGCAGCTACAGGGCTGGGCCTGGAAACACCATATATTTT. Amino acid sequence: CASSYRAGPGNTIYF.

The chain recombines TRBV11-2 with TRBJ2-1; 7 nucleotides match TRBD2. Germline loops: CDR1 SGHAT, CDR2 FQNNGV. The CDR3 contains 14 residues. The junction had 15 bases not matched to a gene; V was cut back by 4 bases and J by 15 bases. For the CDR3, the DNA is TGTGCCAGCAGCTCGGGGGGTTGGCGTTTTAGGCGGTTCTTC. Translating it yields CASSSGGWRFRRFF.

The chain carries TRBV5-4 and TRBJ2-7, with 9 bases aligning to TRBD1. The germline V gene encodes CDR1 SGHNT and CDR2 YYREEE (reference sequence). This CDR3 region has 15 residues. V dropped 5 bases and J dropped 1; count of bases not matched to a gene: 7. The DNA for the CDR3 is TGTGCCAGCAGAACCTTGGGACAGGGTTCCTACGAGCAGTACTTC. As protein: CASRTLGQGSYEQYF.

This clone came up a few times. This chain uses TRBV25-1 with TRBJ2-2; D is perhaps TRBD2 (7 bases). V was trimmed by 4 bases and J by 5 bases, leaving 17 bases between them. The CDR3 covers 16 residues. Germline CDR1 is MGHDK and CDR2 is SYGVNS. CDR3 sequence (DNA): TGTGCCAGCAGTGTATGGGGGGGCCGGGGAACCGGGGAGCTGTTTTTT. Translation: CASSVWGGRGTGELFF.

The chain employs TRBV3-1 (or the pseudogene TRBV3-2) and TRBJ2-1; 7 positions match TRBD2. Trimming took 7 bases from V and 5 from J; bases not matched to a gene: 11. Germline V lookup: CDR1 LGHDT, CDR2 YNNKEL (reference sequence). CDR3 length equals 15 residues. CDR3 nucleotides: TGTGCCAGCACCCCTTTAAGCGGGGCAAACAATGAGCAGTTCTTC. Translated, it gives CASTPLSGANNEQFF.

The chain couples TRBV7-9 to TRBJ2-2; possibly TRBD2 for D (5 bases). CDR1 is SEHNR, CDR2 FQNEAQ, per germline (reference sequence). This CDR3 region has 15 residues. V shed 5 bases and J shed 1 base, with 11 bases lying between them. As DNA, the CDR3 is TGTGCCAGCAGCCCTCCAAGCGGGAACACCGGGGAGCTGTTTTTT. This gives the protein CASSPPSGNTGELFF.

This chain links TRBV3-1 (or the pseudogene TRBV3-2) with TRBJ2-5, with TRBD2 matching 8 bases. Germline CDR1 reads LGHDT; CDR2 reads YNNKEL (reference sequence). The length of the CDR3 is 14 residues. With 5 bases clipped from V and 1 base from J, the junction kept 3 bases outside the gene matches. CDR3 in DNA: TGTGCCAGCAGCTTAACTAGCGGCCAAGAGACCCAGTACTTC. Its translation is CASSLTSGQETQYF.

The chain has TRBV14 and TRBJ1-4; D is possibly TRBD1 (6 bases). Germline loops: CDR1 SGHDN, CDR2 FVKESK. The CDR3 sequence is 14 residues long. V shed 0 bases and J shed 14 bases, with 16 bases lying between them. DNA for the CDR3: TGTGCCAGCAGCCAAGACGCAGCTCAGGGGCGGCTGTTTTTT. Its translation is CASSQDAAQGRLFF.